The clone carrying this T cell receptor beta chain has only a few counts. The data are from a study of T cells in Graves' hyperthyroidism and ophthalmopathy. Trimming cost V 4 bases and J 6 bases; bases outside gene matches: 6. The CDR3 loop spans 15 amino acids. Germline-derived CDR1 and CDR2 are LNHDA and SQIVND (reference sequence). Amplified TCR beta CDR3 regions derived from RNA transcripts. Using the HTBI primer set, a first-round RT-PCR was run on the TCR CDR3. MiXCR, applied by TCRdb to the multiplex PCR reads, yields one record per CDR3 protein. The sample holds some 300,000 distinct CDR3 sequences, 10% to 15% seen once.

Sample: blood. The V gene is TRBV19, the J gene TRBJ2-1, with 10 bases identical to TRBD1. This sequence originates from a woman in her thirties with Graves' hyperthyroidism that later progressed to Graves' ophthalmopathy. The CDR3 coding sequence is TGTGCCAGTAGTAGGGGACAGGGGATTTTCAATGAGCAGTTCTTC. Protein sequence: CASSRGQGIFNEQFF.